One sample yielded the 15 T cell receptor beta chains listed below, sequenced in a study of Ad26.COV2.S vaccination and SARS-CoV-2 variants. Profiled with immunoSEQ multiplex PCR; TCRdb holds only in-frame clones, not every one. The data contain 450,000 to 550,000 clones, around 89% of them singletons. Treatment reported: around 19 received Ad26.COV2.S at low or high dose, single or two shots; several received placebo; per-sample allocation not given. Sampling took place 63 days after the first vaccine or placebo injection. This material consisted of peripheral blood, taken in a trial of Ad26.COV2.S vaccine versus placebo. Receptor source: a person aged 18-65 years who received the Ad26.COV2.S COVID-19 vaccine or a placebo.

V is TRBV30 and J is TRBJ1-2; no definite D call. V was cut by 2 bases and J by 8 bases, with 21 bases left in between. CDR3 size: 15 residues. CDR1 and CDR2 (germline): GTSNPN, SVGIG (reference sequence). The CDR3 protein is CAWSPLTAQSGGYTF. The CDR3 DNA reads TGTGCCTGGAGTCCACTTACCGCCCAGTCTGGGGGCTACACCTTC.

The chain uses TRBV3-1 (or the pseudogene TRBV3-2) and TRBJ1-2; D may be TRBD1 (5 bases). CDR1 LGHDT and CDR2 YNNKEL come from the germline V gene (reference sequence). This CDR3 comprises 14 residues. The V end lost 4 bases, the J end lost 7 bases, and 16 bases lay between the germline ends. The CDR3 bases are TGTGCCAGCAGCCCGGCAGGGAGTAAGCGTGGCTACACCTTC. It specifies CASSPAGSKRGYTF.

The chain combines TRBV3-1 (or the pseudogene TRBV3-2) with TRBJ1-5; D might be TRBD1 (5 bases). Per germline, CDR1 LGHDT and CDR2 YNNKEL (reference sequence). The CDR3 covers 14 residues. Trimming removed 2 bases from V and 5 bases from J, with 10 bases in between. CDR3 sequence: CASSQRTNYQPQHF. In DNA form, the CDR3 reads TGTGCCAGCAGCCAACGGACAAATTATCAGCCCCAGCATTTT.

This rearrangement joins TRBV5-1 to TRBJ2-7; D is uncertain. Trimming took 3 bases from V and 1 from J, leaving 14 bases between them. Germline V gene sequence: CDR1 SGHRS, CDR2 YFSETQ. The CDR3 contains 15 residues. The CDR3 DNA is TGCGCCAGCAGCTCGAGCGTTTTTCCGTCCTACGAGCAGTACTTC. Protein: CASSSSVFPSYEQYF.

The chain recombines TRBV6-5 with TRBJ2-5; the D is unclear. Germline CDR1 MNHEY, CDR2 SVGAGI. The CDR3 has 14 amino acids. The ends were cut back, 0 bases at V and 1 base at J, with 6 bases in the middle. The DNA of the CDR3 is TGTGCCAGCAGTTACTCGGGCCCCCAAGAGACCCAGTACTTC. Amino acid sequence: CASSYSGPQETQYF.

The chain combines TRBV7-3 with TRBJ2-3, with D unresolved. Germline V gene lookup returns CDR1 SGHTA and CDR2 FQGTGA. Trimming pared 2 bases from V and 2 bases from J, leaving 5 bases between. The CDR3 length is 13 residues. CDR3 residues: CASSLFHTDTQYF. In DNA, the CDR3 is TGTGCCAGCAGCTTATTCCACACAGATACGCAGTATTTT.

The J gene is TRBJ1-4, the V gene TRBV5-1; weak D call: TRBD1 (5 bases). Trimming left V 0 bases short and J 5 bases short, with 8 bases between. Germline V gene data show CDR1 as SGHRS and CDR2 as YFSETQ. This CDR3 region has 14 residues. CDR3 DNA sequence: TGCGCCAGCAGCTTGGGACAGCCAAATGAAAAACTGTTTTTT. Its protein product is CASSLGQPNEKLFF.

The chain has TRBV4-1 and TRBJ1-4, with D possibly matching TRBD1 (6 bases). CDR3 length: 15 amino acids. The V end lost 1 base, the J end lost 3 bases, and 9 bases lay between the germline ends. Germline V gene lookup returns CDR1 MGHRA and CDR2 YSYEKL. CDR3: CASSQVGASNEKLFF. The CDR3 DNA is TGCGCCAGCAGCCAAGTGGGGGCGTCTAATGAAAAACTGTTTTTT.

This clone was seen once. The chain uses TRBV6-5 and TRBJ1-5, with a weak D call TRBD1 (6 bases). The CDR3 totals 13 residues. The germline CDR1 and CDR2 sequences are MNHEY and SVGAGI. V was clipped by 7 bases and J by 5 bases, with 12 bases between them. In DNA form, the CDR3 reads TGTGCCAGCACCTCACAGGGAGATCAGCCCCAGCATTTT. Amino acids: CASTSQGDQPQHF.

V is TRBV12-3 or TRBV12-4 and J is TRBJ1-2, with D hard to call. The CDR3 runs 11 residues. V was trimmed by 3 bases and J by 8 bases, leaving 7 bases between them. CDR3 loop: CASSLAGGYTF. DNA for the CDR3: TGTGCCAGCAGTTTGGCGGGGGGCTACACCTTC.

The rearrangement links TRBV30 to TRBJ1-2, with 7 bases lining up with TRBD1. With 3 bases clipped from V and 2 bases from J, the junction kept 3 bases outside the gene matches. In germline, CDR1 is GTSNPN, CDR2 SVGIG (reference sequence). The CDR3 sequence is 13 residues long. The CDR3 reads CAWSPQGNYGYTF. The CDR3 DNA is TGTGCCTGGAGCCCACAGGGGAACTATGGCTACACCTTC.

This chain links TRBV2 with TRBJ2-7; maybe TRBD2 (6 bases). CDR1 and CDR2 (germline): SNHLY, FYNNEI. V was cut by 4 bases and J by 1 base, with 11 bases left in between. This CDR3 is built from 14 residues. The CDR3 here is CASSVAGGSYEQYF. CDR3 DNA: TGTGCCAGCAGTGTGGCAGGAGGGTCCTACGAGCAGTACTTC.

The CDR3 nucleotides read TGTGCCAGCAGGGAGACAGGGGGGAATGAGCAGTTCTTC. This translates into CASRETGGNEQFF. This chain connects TRBV6-5 to TRBJ2-1, with TRBD1 matching over 9 bases. Unmatched junction bases numbered 4, after V lost 6 bases and J lost 7 bases. Germline assignment: CDR1 MNHEY and CDR2 SVGAGI. The CDR3 loop spans 13 amino acids.

This chain's CDR3 is CASSSRTREAFF. CDR3 nucleotide sequence: TGTGCCAGCAGCTCTCGGACCCGTGAAGCTTTCTTT. The rearrangement joins TRBV7-8 to TRBJ1-1; D gene unclear. The germline V gene encodes CDR1 SGHVS and CDR2 FQNEAQ. Trimming cost V 4 bases and J 7 bases, with 10 bases left between them. The CDR3 is 12 residues long.

The rearrangement joins TRBV6-5 to TRBJ1-3; D unclear. The length of the CDR3 is 14 residues. V was cut by 6 bases and J by 0 bases, with 9 bases left in between. Germline CDR1 is MNHEY and CDR2 is SVGAGI. Here the CDR3 DNA reads TGTGCCAGCAGGGGAGTCAGCTCTGGAAACACCATATATTTT. This gives the protein CASRGVSSGNTIYF.